A single sample is the source of the 5 T cell receptor beta chains below, sequenced in a study of cytomegalovirus exposure and HLA in healthy donors. Use of 60 Vbeta and 13 Jbeta primers characterized the PCR. Repertoires were generated with immunoSEQ multiplex PCR, while TCRdb's copy carries only in-frame clones and drops some. The sample gives around 95,000 clones, approximately 79% of which show up once; less than 2% is in the top ten. Material for sequencing was PBMCs. The origin of the receptors is a male donor in good health and CMV-seronegative.

This chain connects TRBV2 to TRBJ2-3, with 12 bases lining up with TRBD2. V lost 5 bases to trimming and J lost 6 bases; unmatched junction nucleotides: 9. CDR1 is SNHLY and CDR2 is FYNNEI in the germline V gene. CDR3 length: 16 residues. The CDR3 sequence is CASSPGLAGPGDTQYF. Here the CDR3 DNA reads TGTGCCAGCAGTCCGGGACTAGCGGGTCCCGGTGATACGCAGTATTTT.

V is TRBV27 and J is TRBJ1-2; tentative D call: TRBD1 (6 bases). The CDR3 extends over 15 amino acids. Germline CDR1 MNHEY, CDR2 SMNVEV (reference sequence). V lost 7 bases to trimming and J lost 0 bases, with 15 bases between them. CDR3 loop: CASKPGEGANYGYTF. The DNA of the CDR3 is TGTGCCAGCAAGCCGGGGGAGGGGGCTAACTATGGCTACACCTTC.

The V call is TRBV11-3, the J call TRBJ2-7; D unclear. Germline-derived CDR1 and CDR2 are SGHNT and YENEEA. Trimming stripped 0 bases from V and 6 bases from J, with 9 bases between. The CDR3 covers 13 residues. CDR3 coding DNA: TGTGCCAGCAGCTTAGAGTCAGGCTCCGAGCAGTACTTC. Translation: CASSLESGSEQYF.

This clone was seen just once. V is TRBV2 and J is TRBJ1-5; 7 nucleotides align to TRBD1. This CDR3 spans 15 amino acids. Trimming removed 6 bases from V and 2 bases from J; junction bases left unmatched: 7. The V gene's germline CDR1 is SNHLY and CDR2 FYNNEI. In DNA, the CDR3 is TGTGCCAGCAGGATAAGGGGGCAGGGCAATCAGCCCCAGCATTTT. Its translation: CASRIRGQGNQPQHF.

Relative to its sample, this clone is large. The J gene is TRBJ2-7, the V gene TRBV19; 8 bases are a match to TRBD1. V was pared by 9 bases and J by 6 bases, with 10 bases of the junction left unmatched. Germline V lookup: CDR1 LNHDA, CDR2 SQIVND (reference sequence). This CDR3 region has 13 residues. In DNA form, the CDR3 reads TGTGCCAGCACCTTCGGACAGGGTAGCGAGCAGTACTTC. It specifies CASTFGQGSEQYF.